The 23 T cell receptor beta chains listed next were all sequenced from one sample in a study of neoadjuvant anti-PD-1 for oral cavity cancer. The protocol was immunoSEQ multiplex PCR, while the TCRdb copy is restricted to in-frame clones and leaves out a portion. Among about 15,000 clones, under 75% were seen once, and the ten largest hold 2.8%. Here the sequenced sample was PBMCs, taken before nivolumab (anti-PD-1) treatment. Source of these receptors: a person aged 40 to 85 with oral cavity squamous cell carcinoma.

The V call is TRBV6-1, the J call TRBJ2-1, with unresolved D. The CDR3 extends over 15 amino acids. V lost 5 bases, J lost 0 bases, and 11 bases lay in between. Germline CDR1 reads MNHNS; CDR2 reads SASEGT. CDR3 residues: CASSSTYSSYNEQFF. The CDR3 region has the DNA TGTGCCAGCAGTTCTACATACAGCTCCTACAATGAGCAGTTCTTC.

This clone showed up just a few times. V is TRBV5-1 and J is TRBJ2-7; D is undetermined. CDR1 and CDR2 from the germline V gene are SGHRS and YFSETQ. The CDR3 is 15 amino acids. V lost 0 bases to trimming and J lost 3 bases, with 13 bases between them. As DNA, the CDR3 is TGCGCCAGCAGCTTGGCCTCGGGTCCGAACTACGAGCAGTACTTC. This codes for CASSLASGPNYEQYF.

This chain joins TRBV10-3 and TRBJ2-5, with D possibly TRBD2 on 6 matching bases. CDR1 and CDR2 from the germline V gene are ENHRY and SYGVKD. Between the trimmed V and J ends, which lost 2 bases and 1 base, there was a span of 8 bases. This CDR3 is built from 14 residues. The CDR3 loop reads CAISELASQETQYF. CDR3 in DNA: TGTGCCATCAGTGAGCTAGCGTCCCAAGAGACCCAGTACTTC.

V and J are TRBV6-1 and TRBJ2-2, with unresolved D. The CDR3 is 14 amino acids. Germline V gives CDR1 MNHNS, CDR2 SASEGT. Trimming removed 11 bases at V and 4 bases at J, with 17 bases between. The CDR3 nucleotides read TGTGCCGGCCAGCTGGATCTGGTCACCGGGGAGCTGTTTTTT. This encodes CAGQLDLVTGELFF.

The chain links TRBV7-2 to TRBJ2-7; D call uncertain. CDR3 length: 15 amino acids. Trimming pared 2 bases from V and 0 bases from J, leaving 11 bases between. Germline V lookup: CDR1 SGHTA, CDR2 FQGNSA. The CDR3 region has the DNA TGTGCCAGCAGCTTATCGTGGATAAGCTCCTACGAGCAGTACTTC. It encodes CASSLSWISSYEQYF.

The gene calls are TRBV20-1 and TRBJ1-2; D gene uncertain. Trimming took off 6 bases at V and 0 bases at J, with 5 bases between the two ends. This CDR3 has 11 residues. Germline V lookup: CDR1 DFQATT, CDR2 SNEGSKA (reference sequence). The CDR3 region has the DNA TGCAGTGCACAAGCTAACTATGGCTACACCTTC. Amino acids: CSAQANYGYTF.

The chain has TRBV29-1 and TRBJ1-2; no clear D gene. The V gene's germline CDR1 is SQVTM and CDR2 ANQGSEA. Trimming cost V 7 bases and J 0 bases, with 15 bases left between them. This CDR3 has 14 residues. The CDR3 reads CSATEEASNYGYTF. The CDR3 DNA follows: TGCAGCGCCACTGAGGAGGCTTCTAACTATGGCTACACCTTC.

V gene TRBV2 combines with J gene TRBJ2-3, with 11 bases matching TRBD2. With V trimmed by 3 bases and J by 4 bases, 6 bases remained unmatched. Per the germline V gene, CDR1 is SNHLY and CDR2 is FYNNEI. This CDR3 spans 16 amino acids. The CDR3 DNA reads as TGTGCCAGCAGTGATGGTAGCGGGAGGGCCGCAGATACGCAGTATTTT. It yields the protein CASSDGSGRAADTQYF.

The CDR3 reads CSVEGTSGRASYNEQFF. In DNA, the CDR3 is TGCAGCGTTGAGGGGACTAGCGGGAGGGCCTCCTACAATGAGCAGTTCTTC. This chain uses TRBV29-1 with TRBJ2-1; 16 bases are a match to TRBD2. Trimming cost V 3 bases and J 0 bases; bases outside gene matches: 2. The CDR3 is made up of 17 amino acids. Per germline, CDR1 SQVTM and CDR2 ANQGSEA.

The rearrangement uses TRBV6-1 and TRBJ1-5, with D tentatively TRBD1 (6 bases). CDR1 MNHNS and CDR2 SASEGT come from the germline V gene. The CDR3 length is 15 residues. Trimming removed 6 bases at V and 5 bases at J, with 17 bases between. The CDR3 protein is CASSPNGRGHQPQHF. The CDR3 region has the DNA TGTGCCAGCAGCCCCAACGGCAGGGGCCATCAGCCCCAGCATTTT.

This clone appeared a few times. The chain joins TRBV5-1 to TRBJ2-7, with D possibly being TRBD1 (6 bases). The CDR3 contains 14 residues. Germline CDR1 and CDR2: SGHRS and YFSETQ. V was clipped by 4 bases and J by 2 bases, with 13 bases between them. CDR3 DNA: TGCGCCAGCAGCCCCGACAGGTCAACCTACGAGCAGTACTTC. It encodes CASSPDRSTYEQYF.

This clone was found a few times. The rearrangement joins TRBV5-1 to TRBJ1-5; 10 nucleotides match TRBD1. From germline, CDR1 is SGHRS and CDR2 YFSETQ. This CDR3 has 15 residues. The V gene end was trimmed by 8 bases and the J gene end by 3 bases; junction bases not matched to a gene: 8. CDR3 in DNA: TGCGCCAGTTCTTCCGGGACAGGGGTCAATCAGCCCCAGCATTTT. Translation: CASSSGTGVNQPQHF.

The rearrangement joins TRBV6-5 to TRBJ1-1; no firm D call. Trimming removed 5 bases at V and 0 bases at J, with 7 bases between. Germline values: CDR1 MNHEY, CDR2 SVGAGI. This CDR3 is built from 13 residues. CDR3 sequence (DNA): TGTGCCAGCAGTAAGAGGGTGAACACTGAAGCTTTCTTT. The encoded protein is CASSKRVNTEAFF.

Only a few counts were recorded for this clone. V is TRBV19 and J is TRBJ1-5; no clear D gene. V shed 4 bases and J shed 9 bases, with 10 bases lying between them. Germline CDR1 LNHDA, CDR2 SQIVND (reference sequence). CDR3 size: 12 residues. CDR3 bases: TGTGCCAGTAGTAACGGTGGAGGGCCCCAGCATTTT. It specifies CASSNGGGPQHF.

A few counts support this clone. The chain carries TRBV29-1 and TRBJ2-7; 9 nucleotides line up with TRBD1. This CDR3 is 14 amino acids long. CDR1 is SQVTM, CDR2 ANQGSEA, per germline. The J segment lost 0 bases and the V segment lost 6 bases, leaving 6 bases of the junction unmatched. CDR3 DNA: TGCAGCGTATGGGGGGACAGGGCCTCCTACGAGCAGTACTTC. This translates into CSVWGDRASYEQYF.

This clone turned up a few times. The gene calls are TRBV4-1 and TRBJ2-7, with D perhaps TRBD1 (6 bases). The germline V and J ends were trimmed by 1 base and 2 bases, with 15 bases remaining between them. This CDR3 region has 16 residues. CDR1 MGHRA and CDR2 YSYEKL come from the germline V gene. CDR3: CASSQGDTGWAYEQYF. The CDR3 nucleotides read TGCGCCAGCAGCCAAGGGGATACAGGGTGGGCCTACGAGCAGTACTTC.

In nucleotides, the CDR3 is TGTGCCAGCAGTGAAAGGTCGGGGGACAGGGAACACGAGCAGTACTTC. This translates into CASSERSGDREHEQYF. The V call is TRBV6-1, the J call TRBJ2-7; TRBD1 matches at 9 bases. The CDR3 extends over 16 amino acids. V was pared by 2 bases and J by 5 bases, with 10 bases of the junction left unmatched. Germline V lookup: CDR1 MNHNS, CDR2 SASEGT.

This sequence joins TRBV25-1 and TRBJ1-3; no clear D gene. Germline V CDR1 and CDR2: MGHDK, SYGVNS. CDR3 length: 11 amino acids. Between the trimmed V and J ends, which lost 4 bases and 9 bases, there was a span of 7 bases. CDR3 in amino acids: CASSGTSTIYF. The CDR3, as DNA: TGTGCCAGCAGTGGAACCAGCACCATATATTTT.

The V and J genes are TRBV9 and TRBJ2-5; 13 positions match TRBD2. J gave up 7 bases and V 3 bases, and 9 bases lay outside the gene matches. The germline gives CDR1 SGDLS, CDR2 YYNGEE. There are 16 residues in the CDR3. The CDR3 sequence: CASSASGLAGSGTQYF. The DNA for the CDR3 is TGTGCCAGCAGCGCCTCGGGACTAGCGGGGTCAGGGACCCAGTACTTC.

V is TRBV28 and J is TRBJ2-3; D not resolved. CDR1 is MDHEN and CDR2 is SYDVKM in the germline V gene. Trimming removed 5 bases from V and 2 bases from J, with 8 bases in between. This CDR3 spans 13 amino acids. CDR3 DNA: TGTGCCAGCAGTCGGACCGACACAGATACGCAGTATTTT. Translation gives CASSRTDTDTQYF. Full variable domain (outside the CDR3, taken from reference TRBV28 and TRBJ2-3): DVKVTQSSRYLVKRTGEKVFLECVQDMDHENMFWYRQDPGLGLRLIYFSYDVKMKEKGDIPEGYSVSREKKERFSLILESASTNQTSMYLCASSRTDTDTQYFGPGTRLTVL.

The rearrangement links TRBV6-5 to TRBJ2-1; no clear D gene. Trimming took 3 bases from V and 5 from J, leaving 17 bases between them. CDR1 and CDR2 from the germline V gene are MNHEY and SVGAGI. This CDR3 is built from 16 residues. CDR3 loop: CASSYRRQSRDNEQFF. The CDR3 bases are TGTGCCAGCAGTTATCGGCGTCAGAGTCGAGACAATGAGCAGTTCTTC.

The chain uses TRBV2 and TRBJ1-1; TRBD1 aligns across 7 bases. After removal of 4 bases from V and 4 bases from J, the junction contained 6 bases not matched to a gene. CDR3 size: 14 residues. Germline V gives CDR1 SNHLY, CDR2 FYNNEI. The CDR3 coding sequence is TGTGCCAGCAGTGGATATGCAGGGGGCACTGAAGCTTTCTTT. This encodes CASSGYAGGTEAFF.

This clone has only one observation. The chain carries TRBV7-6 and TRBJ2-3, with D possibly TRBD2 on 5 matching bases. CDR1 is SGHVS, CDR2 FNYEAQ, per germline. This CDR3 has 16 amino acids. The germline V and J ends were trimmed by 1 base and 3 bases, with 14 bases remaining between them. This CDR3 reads CASSLGPGRGTDTQYF. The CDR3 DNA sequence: TGTGCCAGCAGCTTAGGCCCCGGTCGCGGGACAGATACGCAGTATTTT.